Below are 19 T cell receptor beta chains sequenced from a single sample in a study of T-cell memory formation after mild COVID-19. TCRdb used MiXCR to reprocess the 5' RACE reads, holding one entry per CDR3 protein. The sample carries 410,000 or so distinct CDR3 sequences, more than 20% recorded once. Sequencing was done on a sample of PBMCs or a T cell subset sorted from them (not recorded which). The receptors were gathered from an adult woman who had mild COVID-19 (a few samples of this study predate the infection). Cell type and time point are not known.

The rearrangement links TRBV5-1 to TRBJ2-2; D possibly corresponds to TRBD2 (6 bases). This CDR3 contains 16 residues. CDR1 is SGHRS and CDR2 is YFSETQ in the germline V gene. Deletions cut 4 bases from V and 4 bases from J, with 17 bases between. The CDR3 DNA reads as TGCGCCAGCAGCCCCGGGGGAACGGGTGGCACCGGGGAGCTGTTTTTT. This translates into CASSPGGTGGTGELFF.

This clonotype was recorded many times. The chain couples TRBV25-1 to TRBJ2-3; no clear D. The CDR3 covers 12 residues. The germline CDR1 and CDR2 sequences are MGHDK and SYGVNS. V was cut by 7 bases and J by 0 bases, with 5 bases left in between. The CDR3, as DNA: TGTGCCAGCAATAACAGCACAGATACGCAGTATTTT. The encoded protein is CASNNSTDTQYF.

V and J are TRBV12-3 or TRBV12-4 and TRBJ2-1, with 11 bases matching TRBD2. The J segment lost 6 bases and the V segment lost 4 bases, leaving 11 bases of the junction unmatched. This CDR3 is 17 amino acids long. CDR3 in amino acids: CASSSHGVLAGVNEQFF. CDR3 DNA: TGTGCCAGCAGTTCCCATGGTGTACTAGCGGGAGTCAATGAGCAGTTCTTC.

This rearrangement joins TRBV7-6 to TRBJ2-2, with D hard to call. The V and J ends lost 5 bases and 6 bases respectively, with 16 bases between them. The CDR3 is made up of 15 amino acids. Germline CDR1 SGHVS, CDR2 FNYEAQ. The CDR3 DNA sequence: TGTGCCAGCAGCACCGGGTCCCCATCCTCCGGGGAGCTGTTTTTT. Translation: CASSTGSPSSGELFF. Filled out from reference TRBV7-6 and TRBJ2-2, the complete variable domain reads GAGVSQSPRYKVTKRGQDVALRCDPISGHVSLYWYRQALGQGPEFLTYFNYEAQQDKSGLPNDRFSAERPEGSISTLTIQRTEQRDSAMYRCASSTGSPSSGELFFGEGSRLTVL.

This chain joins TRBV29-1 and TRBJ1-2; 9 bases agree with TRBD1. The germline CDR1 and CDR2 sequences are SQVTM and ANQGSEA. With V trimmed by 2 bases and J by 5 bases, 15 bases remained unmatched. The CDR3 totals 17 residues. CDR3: CSVERRGQGGSSYGYTF. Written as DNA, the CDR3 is TGCAGCGTTGAAAGAAGGGGACAGGGCGGGTCCTCGTATGGCTACACCTTC.

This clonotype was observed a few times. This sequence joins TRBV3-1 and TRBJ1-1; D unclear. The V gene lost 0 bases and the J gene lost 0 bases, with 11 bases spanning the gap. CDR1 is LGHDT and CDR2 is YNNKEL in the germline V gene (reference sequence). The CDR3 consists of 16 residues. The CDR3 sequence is CASSQDTGWVNTEAFF. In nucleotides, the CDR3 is TGTGCCAGCAGCCAAGATACCGGATGGGTGAACACTGAAGCTTTCTTT.

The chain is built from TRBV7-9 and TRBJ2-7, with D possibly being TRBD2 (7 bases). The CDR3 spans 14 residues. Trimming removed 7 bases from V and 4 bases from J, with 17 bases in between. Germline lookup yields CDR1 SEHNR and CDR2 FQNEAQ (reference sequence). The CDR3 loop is CASTGEGVGYEQYF. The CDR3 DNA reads TGTGCCAGCACCGGGGAGGGGGTCGGGTACGAGCAGTACTTC.

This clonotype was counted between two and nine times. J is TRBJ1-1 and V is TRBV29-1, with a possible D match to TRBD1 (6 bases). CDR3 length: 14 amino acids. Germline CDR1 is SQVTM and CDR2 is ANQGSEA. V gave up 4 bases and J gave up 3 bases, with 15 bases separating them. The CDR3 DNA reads TGCAGCGTTGCGGAAGACAGGTCTTACACTGAAGCTTTCTTT. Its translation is CSVAEDRSYTEAFF.

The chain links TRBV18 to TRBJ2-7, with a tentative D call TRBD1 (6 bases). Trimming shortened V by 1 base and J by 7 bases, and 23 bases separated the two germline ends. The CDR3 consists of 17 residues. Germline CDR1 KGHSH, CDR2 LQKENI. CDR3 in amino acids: CASSPRVGGRGLGEQYF. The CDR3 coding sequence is TGTGCCAGCTCACCACGGGTTGGGGGCCGAGGACTTGGGGAGCAGTACTTC.

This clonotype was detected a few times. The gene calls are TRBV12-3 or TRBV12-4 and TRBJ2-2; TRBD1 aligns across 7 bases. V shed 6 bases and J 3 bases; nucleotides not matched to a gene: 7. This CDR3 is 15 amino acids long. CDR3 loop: CASRIPTGYTGELFF. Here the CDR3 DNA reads TGTGCCAGCAGGATCCCGACAGGGTACACCGGGGAGCTGTTTTTT.

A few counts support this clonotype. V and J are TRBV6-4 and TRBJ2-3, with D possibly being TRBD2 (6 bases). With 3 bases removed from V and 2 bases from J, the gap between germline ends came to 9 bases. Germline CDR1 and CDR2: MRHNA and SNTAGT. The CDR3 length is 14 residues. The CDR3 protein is CASSEGEATDTQYF. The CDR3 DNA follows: TGTGCCAGCAGTGAGGGGGAGGCCACAGATACGCAGTATTTT.

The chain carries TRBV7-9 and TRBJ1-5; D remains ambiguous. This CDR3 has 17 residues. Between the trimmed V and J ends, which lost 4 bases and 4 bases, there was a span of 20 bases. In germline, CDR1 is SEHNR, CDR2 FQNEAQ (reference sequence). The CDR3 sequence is CASSSYLGPLRNQPQHF. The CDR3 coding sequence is TGTGCCAGCAGCTCCTACCTTGGTCCGCTGCGGAATCAGCCCCAGCATTTT.

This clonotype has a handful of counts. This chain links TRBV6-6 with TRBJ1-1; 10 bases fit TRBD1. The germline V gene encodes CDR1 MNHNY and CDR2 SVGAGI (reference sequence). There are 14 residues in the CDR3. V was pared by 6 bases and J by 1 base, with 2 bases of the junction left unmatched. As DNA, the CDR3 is TGTGCCAGCAGGGGACAGGGGACGAACACTGAAGCTTTCTTT. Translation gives CASRGQGTNTEAFF.

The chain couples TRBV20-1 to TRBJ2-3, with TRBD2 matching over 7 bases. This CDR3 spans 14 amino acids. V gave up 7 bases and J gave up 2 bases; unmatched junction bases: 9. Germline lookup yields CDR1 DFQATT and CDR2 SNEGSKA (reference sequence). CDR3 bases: TGCAGTGGGGTCGCTAGCGGATACACAGATACGCAGTATTTT. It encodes CSGVASGYTDTQYF.

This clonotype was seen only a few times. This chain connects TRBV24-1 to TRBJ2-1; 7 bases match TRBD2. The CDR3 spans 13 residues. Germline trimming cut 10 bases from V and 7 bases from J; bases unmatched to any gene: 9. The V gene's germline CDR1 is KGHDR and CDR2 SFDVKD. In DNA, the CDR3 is TGTGCCACTAGAGGGGAGGGACTGAATGAGCAGTTCTTC. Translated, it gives CATRGEGLNEQFF.

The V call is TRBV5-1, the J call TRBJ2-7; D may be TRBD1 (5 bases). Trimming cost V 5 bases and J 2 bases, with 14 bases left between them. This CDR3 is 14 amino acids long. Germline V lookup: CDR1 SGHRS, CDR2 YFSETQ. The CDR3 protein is CASRHPPTAYEQYF. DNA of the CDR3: TGCGCCAGCAGACACCCGCCGACAGCCTACGAGCAGTACTTC.

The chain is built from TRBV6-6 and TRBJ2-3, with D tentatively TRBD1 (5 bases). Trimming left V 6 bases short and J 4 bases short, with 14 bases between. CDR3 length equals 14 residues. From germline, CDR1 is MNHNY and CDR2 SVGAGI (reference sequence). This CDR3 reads CASRPPDKPDTQYF. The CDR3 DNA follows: TGTGCCAGCAGGCCCCCGGACAAACCAGATACGCAGTATTTT.

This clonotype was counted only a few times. CDR3 in amino acids: CASSLEGDNQPQHF. The DNA of the CDR3 is TGCGCCAGCAGCTTGGAGGGGGACAATCAGCCCCAGCATTTT. This rearrangement joins TRBV5-1 to TRBJ1-5, with a possible D match to TRBD1 (6 bases). In germline, CDR1 is SGHRS, CDR2 YFSETQ. V was cut by 0 bases and J by 3 bases, with 7 bases left in between. The length of the CDR3 is 14 residues.

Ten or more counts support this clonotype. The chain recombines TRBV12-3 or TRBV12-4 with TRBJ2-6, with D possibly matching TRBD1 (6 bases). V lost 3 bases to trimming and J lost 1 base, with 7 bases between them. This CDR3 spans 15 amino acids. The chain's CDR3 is CASSFQGSGANVLTF. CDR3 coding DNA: TGTGCCAGCAGTTTCCAGGGGTCTGGGGCCAACGTCCTGACTTTC.